This T cell receptor beta chain was observed in a study of Tregs in tolerant kidney transplant recipients. A word on this clone: Its matching antigen is unknown. The sequenced fragment ends 3 residues before the CDR3 boundary, so the rest is inferred from the germline J gene.

Whole-study findings and limits: The small number of patients limits these findings pending further validation. This study did not directly address biological reproducibility. Expanding Tregs on activated donor B cells appeared to best identify donor-specific TCRbeta clones.

Only in-frame clones appear in the TCRdb table, and some are missing; sequencing was by immunoSEQ multiplex PCR. Here the sample table reports about 48,000 clones. From germline, CDR1 is SGHTA and CDR2 FQGNSA. The length of the CDR3 is 15 residues. V was trimmed by 1 base and J by 3 bases, leaving 13 bases between them. This specimen consisted of CD4+ T cells from blood, obtained before the transplant. The source of this sequence is a human donor who received a combined kidney and bone marrow transplant. The gene calls are TRBV7-2 and TRBJ2-7; D gene unclear. CDR3 bases read: TGTGCCAGCAGCTTAGTTCTAGTGAGCAGCTACGAG. This sequence encodes CASSLVLVSSYE. The entire CDR3 sequence reads CASSLVLVSSYEQYF.